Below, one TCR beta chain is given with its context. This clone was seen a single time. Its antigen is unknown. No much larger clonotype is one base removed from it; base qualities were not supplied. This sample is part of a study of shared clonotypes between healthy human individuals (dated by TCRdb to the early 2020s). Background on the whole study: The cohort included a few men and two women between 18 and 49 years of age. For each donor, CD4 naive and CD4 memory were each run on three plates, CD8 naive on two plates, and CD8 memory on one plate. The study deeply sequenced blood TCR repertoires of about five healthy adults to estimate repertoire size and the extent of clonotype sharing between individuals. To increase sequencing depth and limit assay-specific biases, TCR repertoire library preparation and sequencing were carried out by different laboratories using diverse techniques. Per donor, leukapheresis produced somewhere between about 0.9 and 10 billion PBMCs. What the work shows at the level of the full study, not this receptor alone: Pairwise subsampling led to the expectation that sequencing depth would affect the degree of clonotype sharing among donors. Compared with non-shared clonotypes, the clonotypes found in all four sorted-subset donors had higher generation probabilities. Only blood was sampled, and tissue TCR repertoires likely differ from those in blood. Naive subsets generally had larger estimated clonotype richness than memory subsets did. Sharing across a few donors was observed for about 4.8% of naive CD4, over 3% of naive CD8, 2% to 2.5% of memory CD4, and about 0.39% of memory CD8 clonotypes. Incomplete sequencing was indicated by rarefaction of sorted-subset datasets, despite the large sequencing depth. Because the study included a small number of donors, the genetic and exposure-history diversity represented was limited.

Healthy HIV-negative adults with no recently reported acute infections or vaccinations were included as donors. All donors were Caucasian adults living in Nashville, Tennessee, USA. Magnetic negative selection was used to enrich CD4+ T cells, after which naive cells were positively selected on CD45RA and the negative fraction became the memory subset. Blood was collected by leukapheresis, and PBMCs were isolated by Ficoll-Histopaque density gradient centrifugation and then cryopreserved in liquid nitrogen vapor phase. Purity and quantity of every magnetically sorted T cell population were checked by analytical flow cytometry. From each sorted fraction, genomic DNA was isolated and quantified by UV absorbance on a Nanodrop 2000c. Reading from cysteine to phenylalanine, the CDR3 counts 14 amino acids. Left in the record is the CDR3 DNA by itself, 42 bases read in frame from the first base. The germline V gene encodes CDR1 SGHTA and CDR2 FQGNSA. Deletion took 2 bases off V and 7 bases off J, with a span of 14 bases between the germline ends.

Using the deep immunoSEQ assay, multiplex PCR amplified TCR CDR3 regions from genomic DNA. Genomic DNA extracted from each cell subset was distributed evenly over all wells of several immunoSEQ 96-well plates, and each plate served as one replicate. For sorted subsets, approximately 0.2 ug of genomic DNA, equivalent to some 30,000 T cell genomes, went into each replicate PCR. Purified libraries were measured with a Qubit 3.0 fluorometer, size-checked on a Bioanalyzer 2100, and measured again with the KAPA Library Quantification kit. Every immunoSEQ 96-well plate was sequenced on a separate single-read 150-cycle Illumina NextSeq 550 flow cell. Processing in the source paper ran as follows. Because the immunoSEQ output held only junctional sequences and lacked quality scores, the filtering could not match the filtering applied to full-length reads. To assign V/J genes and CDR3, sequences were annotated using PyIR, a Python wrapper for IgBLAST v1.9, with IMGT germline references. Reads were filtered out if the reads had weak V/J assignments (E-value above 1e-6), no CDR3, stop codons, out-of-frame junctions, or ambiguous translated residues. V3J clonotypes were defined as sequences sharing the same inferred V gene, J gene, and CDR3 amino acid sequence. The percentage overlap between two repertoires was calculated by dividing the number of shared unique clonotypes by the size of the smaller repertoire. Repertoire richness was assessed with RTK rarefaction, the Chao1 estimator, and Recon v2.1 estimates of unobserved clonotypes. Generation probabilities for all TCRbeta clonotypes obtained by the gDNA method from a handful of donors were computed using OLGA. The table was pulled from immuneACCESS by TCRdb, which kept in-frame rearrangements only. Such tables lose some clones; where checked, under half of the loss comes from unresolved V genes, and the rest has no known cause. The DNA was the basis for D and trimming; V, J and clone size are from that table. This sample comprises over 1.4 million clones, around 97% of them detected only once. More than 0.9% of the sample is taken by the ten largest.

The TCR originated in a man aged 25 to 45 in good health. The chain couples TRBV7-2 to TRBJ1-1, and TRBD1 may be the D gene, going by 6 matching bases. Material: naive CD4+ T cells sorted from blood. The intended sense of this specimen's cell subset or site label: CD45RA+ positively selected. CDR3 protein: CASSLLPGAHEAFF. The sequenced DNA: TGTGCCAGCAGCTTACTTCCAGGGGCGCATGAAGCTTTCTTT.